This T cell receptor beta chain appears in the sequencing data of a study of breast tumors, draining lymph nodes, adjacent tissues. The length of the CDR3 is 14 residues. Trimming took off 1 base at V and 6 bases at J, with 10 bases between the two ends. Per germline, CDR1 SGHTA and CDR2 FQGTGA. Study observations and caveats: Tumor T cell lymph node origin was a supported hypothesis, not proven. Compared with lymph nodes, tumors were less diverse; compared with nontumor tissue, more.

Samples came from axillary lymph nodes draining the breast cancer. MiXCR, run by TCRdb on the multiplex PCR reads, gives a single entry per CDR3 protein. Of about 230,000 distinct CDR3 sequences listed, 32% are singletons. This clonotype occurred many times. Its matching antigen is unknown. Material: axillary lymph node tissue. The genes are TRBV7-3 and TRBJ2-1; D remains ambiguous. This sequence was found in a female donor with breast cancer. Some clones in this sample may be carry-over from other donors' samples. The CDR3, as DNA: TGTGCCAGCAGCTTAATCGACCGACCCAATGAGCAGTTCTTC. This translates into CASSLIDRPNEQFF. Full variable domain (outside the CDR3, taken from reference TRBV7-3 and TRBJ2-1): GAGVSQTPSNKVTEKGKYVELRCDPISGHTALYWYRQSLGQGPEFLIYFQGTGAADDSGLPNDRFFAVRPEGSVSTLKIQRTERGDSAVYLCASSLIDRPNEQFFGPGTRLTVL.